Each of the 5 T cell receptor beta chains below was sequenced from the same sample in a study of graft-versus-host responses after intestinal transplantation. There were approximately 200,000 CFSE-labeled responder cells plated together with approximately 200,000 irradiated, violet-dye-labeled stimulator cells. Assay used: immunoSEQ multiplex PCR; TCRdb lists only in-frame clones, some missing. The table lists over 1,500 clones, over 35% of them singletons, with approximately 9% in the top ten. The specimen was alloreactive CD8+ T cells from a mixed lymphocyte reaction culture, collected before transplantation. Subset: CFSE-low proliferating T cells sorted from approximately 6-day pre-transplant mixed lymphocyte reaction (GvH or HvG direction). These receptors were obtained from a human patient who was an organ donor for intestinal transplantation.

This clone has only a few counts. The V call is TRBV7-8, the J call TRBJ2-1; D is uncertain. Deletions cut 1 base from V and 2 bases from J, with 9 bases between. The CDR3 runs 15 residues. The V gene's germline CDR1 is SGHVS and CDR2 FQNEAQ. DNA for the CDR3: TGTGCCAGCAGCTTAGATCCCTCGCCCTACAATGAGCAGTTCTTC. Translating gives CASSLDPSPYNEQFF.

Sample share makes this clone large. CDR3 residues: CASSISWDTFYEQYF. The CDR3 region has the DNA TGTGCCAGTAGTATCTCGTGGGACACCTTCTACGAGCAGTACTTC. J is TRBJ2-7 and V is TRBV19; tentatively, D is TRBD1 (6 bases). CDR1 and CDR2 from the germline V gene are LNHDA and SQIVND (reference sequence). This CDR3 comprises 15 residues. The V and J ends lost 3 bases and 3 bases respectively, with 15 bases between them.

Relative to its sample, this clone is large. J is TRBJ1-3 and V is TRBV2; D is possibly TRBD1 (6 bases). CDR1 and CDR2 (germline): SNHLY, FYNNEI. The CDR3 spans 16 residues. Deletions cut 0 bases from V and 6 bases from J, with 15 bases between. CDR3 loop: CASSEAWAGGENTIYF. The CDR3 DNA is TGTGCCAGCAGTGAAGCGTGGGCGGGGGGCGAAAACACCATATATTTT.

This clone rates as large (0.1 to 1%). The chain joins TRBV11-2 to TRBJ1-1; no firm D call. The CDR3 is 17 amino acids. The germline V gene has CDR1 SGHAT and CDR2 FQNNGV. Trimming stripped 2 bases from V and 2 bases from J, with 18 bases between. CDR3 region: CASSLRGGFTFNTEAFF. Here the CDR3 DNA reads TGTGCCAGCAGCTTACGGGGTGGGTTTACTTTTAACACTGAAGCTTTCTTT.

This clone is categorized as large. The chain links TRBV4-2 to TRBJ2-7; perhaps TRBD1 as D (8 bases). This CDR3 region has 14 residues. Germline CDR1 reads LGHNA; CDR2 reads YNFKEQ. V was cut by 2 bases and J by 5 bases, with 13 bases left in between. The CDR3 DNA follows: TGTGCCAGCAGCCAACTAACAGGGGGGGACGAGCAGTACTTC. This sequence encodes CASSQLTGGDEQYF.